The clone carrying this T cell receptor beta chain was seen many times. Its matching antigen is unknown. Germline V gene lookup returns CDR1 SGHTA and CDR2 FQGNSA. Losses at the gene ends were 1 base for V and 3 bases for J; bases not matched to a gene: 4. This CDR3 contains 15 residues. The data were taken from a study of spatial heterogeneity in lung cancer. Study conclusions and caveats: Blood showed ubiquitous tumor TCRs more often at resection than at routine follow-up.

TCRdb re-called the 5' RACE reads with MiXCR, one entry per CDR3 protein. The table shows about 22,000 distinct CDR3 sequences, with about 5% occurring only once. Stated time point: sample taken at primary tumor resection. Whole RNA from tumor, nontumor lung or frozen PBMC was sequenced unsorted. The starting material was PBMCs, obtained at surgery. This sequence joins TRBV7-2 and TRBJ2-7; TRBD2 matches 9 bases. This receptor was taken from a male donor with early-stage non-small cell lung cancer. The CDR3 DNA reads TGTGCCAGCAGCTTAGGAGCGGGAGGCCTCTACGAGCAGTACTTC. Amino acids: CASSLGAGGLYEQYF.